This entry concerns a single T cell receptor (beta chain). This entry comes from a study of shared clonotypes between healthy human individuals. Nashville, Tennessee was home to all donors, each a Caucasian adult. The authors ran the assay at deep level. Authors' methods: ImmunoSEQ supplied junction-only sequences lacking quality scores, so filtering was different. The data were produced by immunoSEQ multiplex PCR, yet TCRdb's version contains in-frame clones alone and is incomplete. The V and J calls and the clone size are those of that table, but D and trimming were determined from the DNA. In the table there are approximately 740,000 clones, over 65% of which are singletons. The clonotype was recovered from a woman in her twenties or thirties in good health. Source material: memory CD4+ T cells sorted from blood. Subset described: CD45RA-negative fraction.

The DNA for the CDR3 is TGTGCCAGCAGCTTACCCGGGAGGGCAGATACGCAGTATTTT. Translated, it gives CASSLPGRADTQYF. This chain links TRBV7-2 with TRBJ2-3, with 8 bases lining up with TRBD2. Losses at the gene ends were 2 bases for V and 4 bases for J; bases not matched to a gene: 2. The CDR3 is 14 amino acids. Germline CDR1 and CDR2: SGHTA and FQGNSA.